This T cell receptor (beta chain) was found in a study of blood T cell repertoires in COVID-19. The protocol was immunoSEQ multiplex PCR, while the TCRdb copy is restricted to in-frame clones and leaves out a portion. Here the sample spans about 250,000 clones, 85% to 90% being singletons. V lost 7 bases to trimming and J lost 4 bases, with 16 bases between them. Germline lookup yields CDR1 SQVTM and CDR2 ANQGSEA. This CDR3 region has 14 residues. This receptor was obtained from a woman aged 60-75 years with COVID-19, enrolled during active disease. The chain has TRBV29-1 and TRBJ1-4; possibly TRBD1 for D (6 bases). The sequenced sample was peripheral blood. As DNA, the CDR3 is TGCAGCGCCCTAGGGGGGGCGGGTAATGAAAAACTGTTTTTT. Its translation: CSALGGAGNEKLFF.